Detailed here is one TCR beta chain. Assay: immunoSEQ multiplex PCR; the TCRdb copy retains only in-frame clones and omits some. The table lists tens of thousands of clones, around 89% of them singletons. This sample was taken from a study of OX40 agonist ivuxolimab in advanced cancers. The CDR3 is made up of 16 amino acids. Germline loops: CDR1 SGHNT, CDR2 YYREEE (reference sequence). V lost 0 bases, J lost 4 bases, and 9 bases stayed unmatched. The chain recombines TRBV5-4 with TRBJ2-7; 8 bases are a match to TRBD1. The origin of this receptor is an adult with an advanced solid tumor such as melanoma, head and neck, liver or kidney cancer. The source material was CD4+ or CD8+ T cells sorted from blood, sampled in a trial of the OX40 agonist ivuxolimab. This CDR3 is CASSLGGAGGPYEQYF. The CDR3 nucleotides are TGTGCCAGCAGCTTGGGCGGGGCAGGGGGCCCGTACGAGCAGTACTTC.